One sample yielded the 7 T cell receptor beta chains listed below, sequenced in a study of metastatic and nonmetastatic thyroid tumors. Through MiXCR, TCRdb re-clonotyped the PCR reads. Among about 15,000 clones listed, less than 35% were seen once. Each patient came to thyroid surgery without any prior treatment (of any kind). The sequencing input was tumor tissue. These receptors were collected from a female donor with papillary thyroid cancer or a benign thyroid nodule (not recorded which). Some clones in this sample may be carry-over from other donors' samples.

This clone was found a few times. This chain links TRBV28 with TRBJ2-7; D possibly corresponds to TRBD1 (5 bases). Trimming took 5 bases from V and 11 from J, leaving 16 bases between them. The CDR3 is 12 residues long. Germline CDR1 reads MDHEN; CDR2 reads SYDVKM. The DNA for the CDR3 is TGTGCCAGCAGTGGAAAGGGGATACAGAAGTACTTC. Protein sequence: CASSGKGIQKYF.

This clone has only a few counts. This chain uses TRBV11-2 with TRBJ2-7; D could derive from TRBD1 or TRBD2 (5 bases each). Per germline, CDR1 SGHAT and CDR2 FQNNGV. This CDR3 is built from 15 residues. Trimming removed 5 bases from V and 5 bases from J, with 19 bases in between. Here the CDR3 DNA reads TGTGCCAGCAGCGCACCGGGGCTCGAGGTGGACGAGCAGTACTTC. This sequence encodes CASSAPGLEVDEQYF.

As for this clone: A read error may produce the germline difference seen at one junction end. The rearrangement links TRBV20-1 to TRBJ2-3, with 7 positions matching TRBD2. The CDR3 consists of 13 residues. Germline values: CDR1 DFQATT, CDR2 SNEGSKA (reference sequence). This chain's CDR3 is CGASRLARDTQYF. CDR3 sequence (DNA): TGCGGTGCTAGCCGACTAGCTAGAGATACTCAGTATTTT.

This clone has a handful of counts. This rearrangement joins TRBV6-2 or TRBV6-3 to TRBJ2-2, with D unresolved. The CDR3 contains 16 residues. Germline assignment: CDR1 MNHEY and CDR2 SVGEGT. Trimming shortened V by 4 bases and J by 4 bases, and 16 bases separated the two germline ends. The CDR3 DNA sequence: TGTGCCAGCAGTTTGGTCCCCTACATCTCCACCGGGGAGCTGTTTTTT. Its translation: CASSLVPYISTGELFF.

This clone is medium-sized. The genes are TRBV10-1 and TRBJ2-7; D is possibly TRBD1 (5 bases). Germline CDR1 and CDR2: WNHNN and SYGVQD (reference sequence). CDR3 size: 14 residues. Trimming took 5 bases from V and 2 from J, leaving 13 bases between them. The CDR3 is CASSWQGNPYEQYF. For the CDR3, the DNA is TGCGCCAGCAGTTGGCAGGGAAATCCCTACGAGCAGTACTTC.

This clone appeared many times. The chain recombines TRBV20-1 with TRBJ2-3; 10 nucleotides agree with TRBD2. The V gene end was trimmed by 5 bases and the J gene end by 2 bases; junction bases not matched to a gene: 16. The CDR3 has 18 amino acids. Germline V gene lookup returns CDR1 DFQATT and CDR2 SNEGSKA (reference sequence). As DNA, the CDR3 is TGCAGTGCTCCCGATACGGCTACTAGCGGGACAGACACAGATACGCAGTATTTT. It yields the protein CSAPDTATSGTDTDTQYF.

The chain has TRBV5-1 and TRBJ2-7; D possibly corresponds to TRBD2 (5 bases). The germline CDR1 and CDR2 sequences are SGHRS and YFSETQ. This CDR3 comprises 12 residues. The CDR3 region has the DNA TGCGCTTCGGGATTTAGCTCCTACGAGCAGTACTTC. Its translation is CASGFSSYEQYF.